The 22 T cell receptor beta chains below all came from one sample that was sequenced in a study of cytomegalovirus exposure and HLA in healthy donors. Sequenced by immunoSEQ multiplex PCR; TCRdb stores in-frame clones only, minus some. Found here are just over 80,000 clones, 90% to 97% of them singletons; the top ten hold roughly 1.3%. Sequencing used PBMCs. The receptors here all came from a woman between 18 and 29 years old in good health and CMV-seronegative.

The genes are TRBV5-1 and TRBJ2-3, with D tentatively TRBD2 (5 bases). The CDR3 runs 13 residues. Per germline, CDR1 SGHRS and CDR2 YFSETQ. Trimming took 5 bases from V and 4 from J, leaving 11 bases between them. In DNA form, the CDR3 reads TGCGCCAGCAGGGTAGAGGGTTCAGATACGCAGTATTTT. Translated: CASRVEGSDTQYF. The full variable domain, in which reference TRBV5-1 and TRBJ2-3 provide the parts outside the CDR3, is KAGVTQTPRYLIKTRGQQVTLSCSPISGHRSVSWYQQTPGQGLQFLFEYFSETQRNKGNFPGRFSGRQFSNSRSEMNVSTLELGDSALYLCASRVEGSDTQYFGPGTRLTVL.

The J gene is TRBJ2-5, the V gene TRBV18; no clear D. Germline assignment: CDR1 KGHSH and CDR2 LQKENI. The germline V and J ends were trimmed by 2 bases and 4 bases, with 5 bases remaining between them. The CDR3 extends over 12 amino acids. The CDR3 spells CASSPERETQYF. As DNA, the CDR3 is TGTGCCAGCTCACCAGAGCGAGAGACCCAGTACTTC.

The chain employs TRBV15 and TRBJ1-5, with 8 positions matching TRBD1. In germline, CDR1 is LNHNV, CDR2 YYDKDF (reference sequence). CDR3 length: 15 residues. Unmatched junction bases numbered 6, after V lost 1 base and J lost 7 bases. Written as DNA, the CDR3 is TGTGCCACCAGCAGAGTCGGACAGGGAGGCCAGCCCCAGCATTTT. Amino acids: CATSRVGQGGQPQHF.

The chain carries TRBV7-8 and TRBJ1-5; 8 nucleotides align to TRBD1. The CDR3 consists of 16 residues. CDR1 SGHVS and CDR2 FQNEAQ come from the germline V gene. J was trimmed by 7 bases and V by 0 bases; bases with no gene match: 8. This CDR3 reads CASSLAQTGVLQPQHF. The CDR3, as DNA: TGTGCCAGCAGCTTAGCGCAGACAGGGGTTCTCCAGCCCCAGCATTTT.

This chain connects TRBV5-1 to TRBJ2-2, with 7 bases fitting TRBD2. The CDR3 is 16 residues long. V lost 0 bases, J lost 4 bases, and 6 bases stayed unmatched. CDR1 and CDR2 from the germline V gene are SGHRS and YFSETQ. CDR3 DNA: TGCGCCAGCAGCTTGGCCAAGGGACTACCCACCGGGGAGCTGTTTTTT. This translates into CASSLAKGLPTGELFF.

This clone was found once. This chain connects TRBV27 to TRBJ2-7; TRBD1 matches 7 bases. The CDR3 is made up of 12 amino acids. Germline CDR1 and CDR2: MNHEY and SMNVEV (reference sequence). Trimming removed 3 bases from V and 7 bases from J; junction bases left unmatched: 3. CDR3 in amino acids: CASSLTGKEQYF. CDR3 sequence (DNA): TGTGCCAGCAGTTTGACAGGGAAAGAGCAGTACTTC.

This rearrangement joins TRBV25-1 to TRBJ1-2; D ambiguous. V lost 6 bases to trimming and J lost 5 bases, with 10 bases between them. The CDR3 runs to 12 residues. Germline assignment: CDR1 MGHDK and CDR2 SYGVNS. CDR3 protein: CASRGPEYGYTF. For the CDR3, the DNA is TGTGCCAGCAGGGGTCCGGAGTATGGCTACACCTTC.

This chain uses TRBV27 with TRBJ1-1; D is possibly TRBD1 (6 bases). Trimming took off 5 bases at V and 6 bases at J, with 16 bases between the two ends. The CDR3 runs 14 residues. Germline V lookup: CDR1 MNHEY, CDR2 SMNVEV (reference sequence). The CDR3 here is CASSPLGQNSEAFF. CDR3 bases: TGTGCCAGCAGTCCCCTCGGACAGAATTCTGAAGCTTTCTTT.

The chain joins TRBV5-1 to TRBJ2-7, with 7 bases that match TRBD2. Germline loops: CDR1 SGHRS, CDR2 YFSETQ. The CDR3 covers 17 residues. The ends lost 1 base at V and 3 bases at J; junction bases unmatched: 13. Written as DNA, the CDR3 is TGCGCCAGCAGCTTGTTGGGGTCTAGCGGCGCACACTACGAGCAGTACTTC. Protein: CASSLLGSSGAHYEQYF.

V usage is TRBV13 and J usage is TRBJ1-1, with D unresolved. V lost 4 bases and J lost 5, with 11 bases in between. This CDR3 is built from 13 residues. Germline V gene data show CDR1 as PRHDT and CDR2 as FYEKMQ (reference sequence). CDR3 DNA: TGTGCCAGCAGCTATAGAACGTATACTGAAGCTTTCTTT. Its protein is CASSYRTYTEAFF.

This rearrangement joins TRBV6-5 to TRBJ2-3; D is possibly TRBD2 (7 bases). Trimming cost V 0 bases and J 3 bases, with 10 bases left between them. CDR3 length equals 15 residues. CDR1 and CDR2 (germline): MNHEY, SVGAGI. CDR3 protein: CASSYSAGATDTQYF. In nucleotides, the CDR3 is TGTGCCAGCAGTTACTCGGCGGGGGCAACAGATACGCAGTATTTT.

The chain combines TRBV6-5 with TRBJ2-1; 12 nucleotides match TRBD2. V shed 8 bases and J 9 bases; nucleotides not matched to a gene: 11. Per germline, CDR1 MNHEY and CDR2 SVGAGI. The CDR3 is made up of 15 amino acids. The CDR3 protein is CASRPASGRASEQFF. The CDR3 bases are TGTGCCAGCCGGCCCGCTAGCGGGAGGGCCAGTGAGCAGTTCTTC.

This chain uses TRBV5-1 with TRBJ1-5; D possibly corresponds to TRBD1 (6 bases). The ends were cut back, 7 bases at V and 0 bases at J, with 11 bases in the middle. Germline V gene lookup returns CDR1 SGHRS and CDR2 YFSETQ. CDR3 size: 14 residues. CDR3 in amino acids: CASRGGDSNQPQHF. DNA for the CDR3: TGCGCCAGCCGGGGGGGCGATAGCAATCAGCCCCAGCATTTT. Combining the CDR3 with reference TRBV5-1 and TRBJ1-5 gives the whole variable domain KAGVTQTPRYLIKTRGQQVTLSCSPISGHRSVSWYQQTPGQGLQFLFEYFSETQRNKGNFPGRFSGRQFSNSRSEMNVSTLELGDSALYLCASRGGDSNQPQHFGDGTRLSIL.

This clone was observed once. The genes are TRBV6-4 and TRBJ2-3; 12 bases match TRBD2. V shed 6 bases, J shed 2 bases, and the junction held 6 bases outside the gene matches. The CDR3 totals 16 residues. The germline gives CDR1 MRHNA, CDR2 SNTAGT. The CDR3 loop is CASSATSGRTTDTQYF. The DNA of the CDR3 is TGTGCCAGCAGCGCAACTAGCGGGAGGACCACAGATACGCAGTATTTT.

The chain combines TRBV5-1 with TRBJ2-7, with D unresolved. Trimming removed 0 bases at V and 2 bases at J, with 18 bases between. The CDR3 runs 17 residues. CDR1 SGHRS and CDR2 YFSETQ come from the germline V gene. The CDR3 spells CASSLGQDTATTYEQYF. The CDR3 DNA is TGCGCCAGCAGCTTGGGGCAGGATACCGCTACCACCTACGAGCAGTACTTC.

The V call is TRBV14, the J call TRBJ1-6, with a possible D match to TRBD1 (5 bases). The CDR3 contains 20 residues. V shed 4 bases and J shed 0 bases, with 22 bases lying between them. Germline loops: CDR1 SGHDN, CDR2 FVKESK. Here the CDR3 reads CASSPRRGYMLNSYNSPLHF. CDR3 coding DNA: TGTGCCAGCAGCCCACGTCGGGGGTACATGCTTAACTCCTATAATTCACCCCTCCACTTT. The full variable domain, completed using reference TRBV14 and TRBJ1-6, is EAGVTQFPSHSVIEKGQTVTLRCDPISGHDNLYWYRRVMGKEIKFLLHFVKESKQDESGMPNNRFLAERTGGTYSTLKVQPAELEDSGVYFCASSPRRGYMLNSYNSPLHFGNGTRLTVT.

J is TRBJ1-1 and V is TRBV29-1; D not resolved. The CDR3 is 13 amino acids. From germline, CDR1 is SQVTM and CDR2 ANQGSEA. Trimming took off 4 bases at V and 0 bases at J, with 9 bases between the two ends. The CDR3 DNA sequence: TGCAGCGTTGCTCGACTCATGAACACTGAAGCTTTCTTT. It specifies CSVARLMNTEAFF.

V and J are TRBV18 and TRBJ1-2, with a possible D match to TRBD1 (6 bases). The germline CDR1 and CDR2 sequences are KGHSH and LQKENI. The V gene lost 6 bases and the J gene lost 6 bases, with 29 bases spanning the gap. The CDR3 extends over 18 amino acids. CDR3 residues: CASSPLAGARDNRDGYTF. CDR3 nucleotides: TGTGCCAGCTCCCCCCTCGCCGGAGCACGGGACAATCGTGATGGCTACACCTTC.

The genes are TRBV7-8 and TRBJ2-1; D is undetermined. Trimming removed 3 bases at V and 8 bases at J, with 11 bases between. Germline lookup yields CDR1 SGHVS and CDR2 FQNEAQ. The CDR3 totals 13 residues. CDR3 amino acids: CASSFSGFDEQFF. CDR3 sequence (DNA): TGTGCCAGCAGCTTTTCTGGCTTCGATGAGCAGTTCTTC.

The chain uses TRBV5-1 and TRBJ1-1, with TRBD1 as a possible D gene (6 bases). V lost 6 bases, J lost 2 bases, and 11 bases lay in between. This CDR3 comprises 13 residues. Germline CDR1 reads SGHRS; CDR2 reads YFSETQ. The CDR3, as DNA: TGCGCCAGCAATATCAGGGGAAACACTGAAGCTTTCTTT. Protein sequence: CASNIRGNTEAFF.

The chain has TRBV21-1 and TRBJ2-7; the table's D call TRBD2 went unverified against the DNA. TRBV21-1 is tagged as a pseudogene. CDR3 length: 19 amino acids. In nucleotides, the CDR3 is TGTGCCAGCATACTACGGACAAGACATAGCGGGCAGGGCTCCTACGAGCAGTACTTC. The encoded protein is CASILRTRHSGQGSYEQYF.

The chain links TRBV27 to TRBJ1-4; perhaps TRBD1 as D (5 bases). There are 13 residues in the CDR3. Germline V gene sequence: CDR1 MNHEY, CDR2 SMNVEV (reference sequence). V dropped 6 bases and J dropped 7 bases, with 12 bases sitting between them. CDR3 amino acids: CASSLGGVEKLFF. CDR3 in DNA: TGTGCCAGCAGCCTGGGAGGGGTTGAAAAACTGTTTTTT.